Below are 8 T cell receptor beta chains sequenced from a single sample in a study of T cell responses to AZD1222 COVID-19 vaccine. The repertoire was sequenced with immunoSEQ multiplex PCR; TCRdb's copy has only in-frame clones and lacks some. The sample has 100,000 or so clones; 75% to 90% are singletons. The sample consisted of peripheral blood, taken 28 days after the second AZD1222 dose. The receptors originated from an adult who received the AZD1222 COVID-19 vaccine.

The chain combines TRBV19 with TRBJ1-4, with TRBD1 identical over 7 bases. The CDR3 loop spans 15 amino acids. CDR1 and CDR2 (germline): LNHDA, SQIVND (reference sequence). V gave up 5 bases and J gave up 5 bases; unmatched junction bases: 8. The CDR3 DNA reads TGTGCCAGTAGTGGGCACAGGGGACCGAATGAAAAACTGTTTTTT. This sequence encodes CASSGHRGPNEKLFF.

This clone was detected once. The rearrangement links TRBV9 to TRBJ2-2; D remains ambiguous. CDR3 length equals 12 residues. V was shortened by 4 bases and J by 8 bases, with 9 bases between the two germline ends. Germline CDR1 SGDLS, CDR2 YYNGEE. The CDR3 DNA reads TGTGCCAGCAGCCCCGTGGGAGGGGAGCTGTTTTTT. Protein: CASSPVGGELFF. The full variable domain, in which reference TRBV9 and TRBJ2-2 provide the parts outside the CDR3, is DSGVTQTPKHLITATGQRVTLRCSPRSGDLSVYWYQQSLDQGLQFLIQYYNGEERAKGNILERFSAQQFPDLHSELNLSSLELGDSALYFCASSPVGGELFFGEGSRLTVL.

The J gene is TRBJ1-2, the V gene TRBV5-6, with 9 bases that match TRBD1. The J segment lost 4 bases and the V segment lost 4 bases, leaving 8 bases of the junction unmatched. Germline CDR1 is SGHDT and CDR2 is YYEEEE. The CDR3 has 15 amino acids. Here the CDR3 reads CASSLPDRGPYGYTF. As DNA, the CDR3 is TGTGCCAGCAGCCTACCGGACAGGGGTCCCTATGGCTACACCTTC. Full variable domain (remainder filled in from reference TRBV5-6 and TRBJ1-2): DAGVTQSPTHLIKTRGQQVTLRCSPKSGHDTVSWYQQALGQGPQFIFQYYEEEERQRGNFPDRFSGHQFPNYSSELNVNALLLGDSALYLCASSLPDRGPYGYTFGSGTRLTVV.

The chain links TRBV28 to TRBJ2-5; no firm D call. Germline V gene data show CDR1 as MDHEN and CDR2 as SYDVKM. The germline V and J ends were trimmed by 5 bases and 3 bases, with 7 bases remaining between them. The CDR3 length is 12 residues. CDR3 nucleotides: TGTGCCAGCAGTCTCGTAGAAGAGACCCAGTACTTC. It yields the protein CASSLVEETQYF. Full variable domain (rest looked up from reference TRBV28 and TRBJ2-5): DVKVTQSSRYLVKRTGEKVFLECVQDMDHENMFWYRQDPGLGLRLIYFSYDVKMKEKGDIPEGYSVSREKKERFSLILESASTNQTSMYLCASSLVEETQYFGPGTRLLVL.

The rearrangement links TRBV28 to TRBJ2-1, with D uncertain. Germline V CDR1 and CDR2: MDHEN, SYDVKM. Trimming took 6 bases from V and 8 from J, leaving 14 bases between them. The CDR3 is made up of 13 amino acids. This CDR3 reads CASSLPAVDEQFF. The CDR3 DNA reads TGTGCCAGCAGCCTCCCGGCAGTGGATGAGCAGTTCTTC.

The chain combines TRBV10-3 with TRBJ2-7, with D maybe TRBD2 (6 bases). In germline, CDR1 is ENHRY, CDR2 SYGVKD. Between the trimmed V and J ends, which lost 0 bases and 6 bases, there was a span of 15 bases. CDR3 length: 15 amino acids. Here the CDR3 DNA reads TGTGCCATCAGTGAGTCGAGTAGCGGAGGGCTCGAGCAGTACTTC. Translating it yields CAISESSSGGLEQYF.

The chain links TRBV6-5 to TRBJ1-5, with D maybe TRBD1 (5 bases). Trimming left V 4 bases short and J 5 bases short, with 15 bases between. CDR1 is MNHEY, CDR2 SVGAGI, per germline. CDR3 size: 15 residues. The CDR3 nucleotides read TGTGCCAGCAGTTCCCACGTAGGGGCGGATCAGCCCCAGCATTTT. It translates to CASSSHVGADQPQHF.

The chain employs TRBV7-2 and TRBJ2-7; possible D gene TRBD2, 5 bases. V was shortened by 5 bases and J by 2 bases, with 13 bases between the two germline ends. Germline V gives CDR1 SGHTA, CDR2 FQGNSA. CDR3 length: 14 residues. CDR3 sequence: CASSPLAITYEQYF. In DNA, the CDR3 is TGTGCCAGCAGCCCCCTAGCCATTACCTACGAGCAGTACTTC. Looking up the rest from reference TRBV7-2 and TRBJ2-7 gives the full variable domain: GAGVSQSPSNKVTEKGKDVELRCDPISGHTALYWYRQSLGQGLEFLIYFQGNSAPDKSGLPSDRFSAERTGGSVSTLTIQRTQQEDSAVYLCASSPLAITYEQYFGPGTRLTVT.